The next 32 T cell receptor beta chains were all read from a single sample in a study of beta chain features in type 1 diabetes (dated by TCRdb to about 2018). The receptor library was made with the immunoSEQ multiplex PCR assay. The High Capacity cDNA Reverse Transcription Kit was used to reverse transcribe all of the isolated RNA, meaning that expressed TCRB transcripts were what got sequenced. The clones in this table, taken by TCRdb from immuneACCESS, are in-frame only. Not every clone is retained; where verified, under half of the shortfall comes from an unresolved V gene, and the cause of the rest is unknown. The sample table records 200,000 to 250,000 clones; 68% of these occur just once. Around 0.05% of the sample lies in the top ten. Sequencing was performed on naive CD4+ T cells from blood. The cell subset or site label corresponds to: true naive CD4+ T cells. These receptors originate from a man aged 30-40 years in good health.

V and J are TRBV14 and TRBJ2-1; D possibly corresponds to TRBD2 (5 bases). There are 16 residues in the CDR3. Looked up from germline, CDR1 is SGHDN and CDR2 is FVKESK. Trimming pared 2 bases from V and 5 bases from J, leaving 16 bases between. In DNA form, the CDR3 reads TGTGCCAGCAGCCAAAGGACTCCCGGACTTCACAATGAGCAGTTCTTC. This codes for CASSQRTPGLHNEQFF.

The gene calls are TRBV30 and TRBJ1-3; maybe TRBD1 (5 bases). Per the germline V gene, CDR1 is GTSNPN and CDR2 is SVGIG (reference sequence). V was shortened by 3 bases and J by 0 bases, with 12 bases between the two germline ends. The CDR3 length is 15 residues. This CDR3 is CAWRPGSSSGNTIYF. Here the CDR3 DNA reads TGTGCCTGGAGACCAGGGTCCAGCTCTGGAAACACCATATATTTT.

CDR3 in amino acids: CAWSLDRRNTEAFF. The CDR3, as DNA: TGTGCCTGGAGTTTGGACAGGAGGAACACTGAAGCTTTCTTT. The chain is built from TRBV30 and TRBJ1-1, with 7 bases lining up with TRBD1. V shed 2 bases, J shed 1 base, and the junction held 4 bases outside the gene matches. The CDR3 has 14 amino acids. Germline assignment: CDR1 GTSNPN and CDR2 SVGIG (reference sequence).

The V call is TRBV29-1, the J call TRBJ1-1; D is unresolved. This CDR3 region has 12 residues. Germline loops: CDR1 SQVTM, CDR2 ANQGSEA. V was pared by 4 bases and J by 5 bases, with 11 bases between. This CDR3 is CSVAPGGTEAFF. The CDR3 DNA sequence: TGCAGCGTTGCGCCGGGAGGGACTGAAGCTTTCTTT.

The rearrangement uses TRBV19 and TRBJ2-7; D ambiguous. Looked up from germline, CDR1 is LNHDA and CDR2 is SQIVND (reference sequence). Between the trimmed V and J ends, which lost 0 bases and 0 bases, there was a span of 6 bases. The CDR3 contains 14 residues. CDR3 amino acids: CASSIDGFSYEQYF. The CDR3 region has the DNA TGTGCCAGTAGTATAGACGGGTTCTCCTACGAGCAGTACTTC.

The chain is built from TRBV30 and TRBJ1-3; no reliable D call. Per germline, CDR1 GTSNPN and CDR2 SVGIG (reference sequence). The CDR3 covers 13 residues. The ends were cut back, 5 bases at V and 0 bases at J, with 8 bases in the middle. In DNA, the CDR3 is TGTGCCTGGGCAGTCGACTCTGGAAACACCATATATTTT. As protein: CAWAVDSGNTIYF.

This clone was recorded once. The chain combines TRBV29-1 with TRBJ2-2; a weak D match, TRBD1 (6 bases). The V and J ends lost 7 bases and 5 bases respectively, with 14 bases between them. CDR1 and CDR2 (germline): SQVTM, ANQGSEA. The CDR3 covers 13 residues. Here the CDR3 DNA reads TGCAGCGCCAGAGACAGGATGACCGGGGAGCTGTTTTTT. Its protein is CSARDRMTGELFF.

This sequence joins TRBV30 and TRBJ2-5; D is perhaps TRBD1 or TRBD2 (5 bases each). V lost 5 bases, J lost 4 bases, and 8 bases lay in between. The CDR3 contains 11 residues. Germline V gene sequence: CDR1 GTSNPN, CDR2 SVGIG (reference sequence). The CDR3 here is CAWGAGETQYF. CDR3 DNA sequence: TGTGCCTGGGGGGCGGGAGAGACCCAGTACTTC.

Only a few counts were recorded for this clone. Different DNA sequences within this sample yield the same CDR3. In DNA, the CDR3 is TGCAGCGTGCGCGGGACGGTGAACACCGGGGAGCTGTTTTTT. Encoded protein: CSVRGTVNTGELFF. V is TRBV29-1 and J is TRBJ2-2; possible D gene TRBD2, 6 bases. The CDR3 runs 14 residues. V gave up 6 bases and J gave up 1 base, with 12 bases separating them. Germline CDR1 SQVTM, CDR2 ANQGSEA.

The chain has TRBV7-2 and TRBJ2-3; no clear D gene. The CDR3 length is 13 residues. From germline, CDR1 is SGHTA and CDR2 FQGNSA. Between the trimmed V and J ends, which lost 3 bases and 0 bases, there was a span of 4 bases. The CDR3 sequence is CASSFPSTDTQYF. DNA for the CDR3: TGTGCCAGCAGCTTTCCCAGCACAGATACGCAGTATTTT.

The chain has TRBV29-1 and TRBJ2-1; D unresolved. The germline V gene encodes CDR1 SQVTM and CDR2 ANQGSEA. The CDR3 runs 14 residues. Trimming shortened V by 6 bases and J by 0 bases, and 12 bases separated the two germline ends. CDR3 in DNA: TGCAGCGTCCGAGCGCATAGCTCCTACAATGAGCAGTTCTTC. Amino acid sequence: CSVRAHSSYNEQFF.

The CDR3 DNA reads TGTGCCAGCAGTGAACAGGGACAGCCCCTCCAAGAGACCCAGTACTTC. Its translation: CASSEQGQPLQETQYF. This chain joins TRBV25-1 and TRBJ2-5; TRBD1 agrees at 7 bases. There are 16 residues in the CDR3. Germline-derived CDR1 and CDR2 are MGHDK and SYGVNS. V was pared by 2 bases and J by 1 base, with 7 bases of the junction left unmatched.

V is TRBV2 and J is TRBJ1-2; the D gene is possibly TRBD1 (5 bases). The ends were cut back, 8 bases at V and 7 bases at J, with 20 bases in the middle. The CDR3 totals 14 residues. Germline lookup yields CDR1 SNHLY and CDR2 FYNNEI. The CDR3 nucleotides are TGTGCCAGCTACCGGGACCCCGGACCCTTTGGCTACACCTTC. Translation gives CASYRDPGPFGYTF.

This clone was detected a few times. The V and J genes are TRBV30 and TRBJ1-1; D is undetermined. V lost 0 bases to trimming and J lost 7 bases, with 15 bases between them. The V gene's germline CDR1 is GTSNPN and CDR2 SVGIG (reference sequence). CDR3 length: 14 amino acids. For the CDR3, the DNA is TGTGCCTGGAGTGTACCCGCCCCTGGTATTGAAGCTTTCTTT. It encodes CAWSVPAPGIEAFF.

The chain has TRBV29-1 and TRBJ2-5; perhaps D is TRBD1 or TRBD2 (6 bases each). CDR3 size: 14 residues. V was trimmed by 6 bases and J by 4 bases, leaving 18 bases between them. Germline-derived CDR1 and CDR2 are SQVTM and ANQGSEA. The CDR3 sequence: CSVRVGGPGETQYF. CDR3 DNA sequence: TGCAGCGTGAGGGTAGGGGGGCCTGGAGAGACCCAGTACTTC.

There are a few counts of this clone. The rearrangement uses TRBV28 and TRBJ2-5; TRBD1 might be the D (6 bases). The length of the CDR3 is 14 residues. Trimming stripped 4 bases from V and 5 bases from J, with 14 bases between. Germline-derived CDR1 and CDR2 are MDHEN and SYDVKM. The CDR3 bases are TGTGCCAGCAGTTCCTCAGGGGCAGGGGAGACCCAGTACTTC. Its protein product is CASSSSGAGETQYF. Complete variable domain (other parts from reference TRBV28 and TRBJ2-5): DVKVTQSSRYLVKRTGEKVFLECVQDMDHENMFWYRQDPGLGLRLIYFSYDVKMKEKGDIPEGYSVSREKKERFSLILESASTNQTSMYLCASSSSGAGETQYFGPGTRLLVL.

This clone was recorded a few times. The rearrangement uses TRBV5-6 and TRBJ2-1; D unclear. Per germline, CDR1 SGHDT and CDR2 YYEEEE. V lost 1 base, J lost 9 bases, and 5 bases lay in between. This CDR3 contains 11 residues. The CDR3, as DNA: TGTGCCAGCAGCTTGTCGGCTGAGCAGTTCTTC. Encoded protein: CASSLSAEQFF.

The J gene is TRBJ2-5, the V gene TRBV29-1; 8 bases fit TRBD2. With 7 bases clipped from V and 5 bases from J, the junction kept 6 bases outside the gene matches. This CDR3 contains 12 residues. The germline CDR1 and CDR2 sequences are SQVTM and ANQGSEA. CDR3 DNA: TGCAGCGCCGGGGGGGCTTGGGAGACCCAGTACTTC. Translated: CSAGGAWETQYF. The full variable domain, in which reference TRBV29-1 and TRBJ2-5 provide the parts outside the CDR3, is SAVISQKPSRDICQRGTSLTIQCQVDSQVTMMFWYRQQPGQSLTLIATANQGSEATYESGFVIDKFPISRPNLTFSTLTVSNMSPEDSSIYLCSAGGAWETQYFGPGTRLLVL.

The chain links TRBV4-3 to TRBJ2-4, with D unresolved. V lost 0 bases and J 6 bases, leaving 12 bases between the germline ends. Germline V lookup: CDR1 LGHNA, CDR2 YSLEER. The CDR3 is 15 residues long. The CDR3 coding sequence is TGCGCCAGCAGCCAAGAAGGTGGGAAGGGAAACATTCAGTACTTC. This codes for CASSQEGGKGNIQYF.

The J gene is TRBJ2-4, the V gene TRBV29-1, with 8 bases that match TRBD1. J lost 6 bases, V lost 0 bases, and 10 bases had no gene match. This CDR3 is built from 16 residues. In germline, CDR1 is SQVTM, CDR2 ANQGSEA. The CDR3 reads CSVEDPDRGSVNIQYF. The CDR3 bases are TGCAGCGTTGAAGATCCCGACAGGGGTAGCGTAAACATTCAGTACTTC.

V gene TRBV6-6 combines with J gene TRBJ2-1, with D possibly TRBD2 on 5 matching bases. This CDR3 is 13 amino acids long. V was clipped by 0 bases and J by 9 bases, with 9 bases between them. The germline CDR1 and CDR2 sequences are MNHNY and SVGAGI (reference sequence). Here the CDR3 DNA reads TGTGCCAGCAGTTACTCCCGACTACTTGAGCAGTTCTTC. It yields the protein CASSYSRLLEQFF.

This clone is a singleton in its sample. The same CDR3 arises from other DNA sequences in this sample as well. The chain joins TRBV30 to TRBJ1-3; D not resolved. From germline, CDR1 is GTSNPN and CDR2 SVGIG (reference sequence). V lost 0 bases and J lost 0, with 9 bases in between. CDR3 length: 15 amino acids. The CDR3 spells CAWSVRRSSGNTIYF. CDR3 bases: TGTGCCTGGAGTGTTCGCCGGAGCTCTGGAAACACCATATATTTT. Supplemented by reference TRBV30 and TRBJ1-3, the full variable domain reads SQTIHQWPATLVQPVGSPLSLECTVEGTSNPNLYWYRQAAGRGLQLLFYSVGIGQISSEVPQNLSASRPQDRQFILSSKKLLLSDSGFYLCAWSVRRSSGNTIYFGEGSWLTVV.

The gene calls are TRBV4-1 and TRBJ2-1; TRBD2 agrees at 10 bases. Germline V gives CDR1 MGHRA, CDR2 YSYEKL. The CDR3 runs 16 residues. V shed 0 bases and J 10 bases; nucleotides not matched to a gene: 9. CDR3 in amino acids: CASSQETLAGAPEQFF. The CDR3 region has the DNA TGCGCCAGCAGCCAAGAAACCCTAGCGGGAGCGCCGGAGCAGTTCTTC.

V usage is TRBV9 and J usage is TRBJ2-3; D is perhaps TRBD1 or TRBD2 (6 bases each). The V end lost 3 bases, the J end lost 6 bases, and 20 bases lay between the germline ends. This CDR3 is built from 16 residues. The germline V gene encodes CDR1 SGDLS and CDR2 YYNGEE. CDR3 residues: CASSASLAGGGDTQYF. DNA of the CDR3: TGTGCCAGCAGCGCATCGCTAGCCGGGGGCGGGGATACGCAGTATTTT.

This clone is a singleton in its sample. The J gene is TRBJ2-3, the V gene TRBV6-6; no clear D gene. Germline V gene sequence: CDR1 MNHNY, CDR2 SVGAGI (reference sequence). The V and J ends lost 0 bases and 1 base respectively, with 11 bases between them. The CDR3 totals 16 residues. In DNA form, the CDR3 reads TGTGCCAGCAGTTACTCGCAGGTGCCGCGCACAGATACGCAGTATTTT. Encoded protein: CASSYSQVPRTDTQYF.

The chain is built from TRBV10-3 and TRBJ2-3; 7 nucleotides agree with TRBD1. This CDR3 has 14 residues. Trimming took 0 bases from V and 8 from J; bases not matched to a gene: 5. Germline CDR1 reads ENHRY; CDR2 reads SYGVKD. The CDR3 DNA reads TGTGCCATCAGTGAGTCTAAGGGGGCGGCTACGCAGTATTTT. Its protein product is CAISESKGAATQYF.

This chain connects TRBV18 to TRBJ1-2, with D uncertain. CDR3 length: 13 amino acids. In germline, CDR1 is KGHSH, CDR2 LQKENI. V shed 3 bases and J shed 2 bases, with 7 bases lying between them. CDR3 sequence (DNA): TGTGCCAGCTCACCGGGCAACAACTATGGCTACACCTTC. Translation: CASSPGNNYGYTF. Drawing the rest from reference TRBV18 and TRBJ1-2, the complete variable domain is NAGVMQNPRHLVRRRGQEARLRCSPMKGHSHVYWYRQLPEEGLKFMVYLQKENIIDESGMPKERFSAEFPKEGPSILRIQQVVRGDSAAYFCASSPGNNYGYTFGSGTRLTVV.

J is TRBJ2-4 and V is TRBV14, with D possibly being TRBD1 (5 bases). CDR3 length: 14 amino acids. Germline CDR1 reads SGHDN; CDR2 reads FVKESK. The V gene lost 0 bases and the J gene lost 7 bases, with 10 bases spanning the gap. The CDR3 spells CASSQEGARNIQYF. In DNA form, the CDR3 reads TGTGCCAGCAGCCAAGAAGGGGCTCGGAACATTCAGTACTTC.

CDR3 sequence: CASSIRVRNQPQHF. Written as DNA, the CDR3 is TGTGCCAGCAGCATAAGGGTTAGGAATCAGCCCCAGCATTTT. The rearrangement joins TRBV5-5 to TRBJ1-5; D gene ambiguous. The CDR3 has 14 residues. CDR1 is SGHKS and CDR2 is YYEKEE in the germline V gene (reference sequence). V lost 4 bases to trimming and J lost 4 bases, with 12 bases between them.

V is TRBV30 and J is TRBJ2-2; 8 bases line up with TRBD1. The CDR3 spans 14 residues. Trimming removed 4 bases from V and 5 bases from J; junction bases left unmatched: 6. Germline V lookup: CDR1 GTSNPN, CDR2 SVGIG (reference sequence). The DNA of the CDR3 is TGTGCCTGGACCCCAGGACAGGGAACCGGGGAGCTGTTTTTT. Protein product: CAWTPGQGTGELFF.

The chain carries TRBV6-1 and TRBJ2-7; 7 positions agree with TRBD1. Germline V gene sequence: CDR1 MNHNS, CDR2 SASEGT. J gave up 2 bases and V 5 bases, and 3 bases lay outside the gene matches. The CDR3 contains 13 residues. CDR3 DNA sequence: TGTGCCAGCAGTAAAGGGACAGCCTACGAGCAGTACTTC. Amino acids: CASSKGTAYEQYF.

This chain uses TRBV30 with TRBJ2-1; TRBD1 aligns across 9 bases. Germline trimming cut 5 bases from V and 4 bases from J; bases unmatched to any gene: 9. The CDR3 loop spans 15 amino acids. Germline CDR1 GTSNPN, CDR2 SVGIG (reference sequence). CDR3 loop: CAWGPGQGHYNEQFF. The CDR3 nucleotides are TGTGCCTGGGGCCCGGGACAGGGACATTACAATGAGCAGTTCTTC. The full variable domain, rest sourced from reference TRBV30 and TRBJ2-1, is SQTIHQWPATLVQPVGSPLSLECTVEGTSNPNLYWYRQAAGRGLQLLFYSVGIGQISSEVPQNLSASRPQDRQFILSSKKLLLSDSGFYLCAWGPGQGHYNEQFFGPGTRLTVL.